This T cell receptor beta chain was sequenced during a study of blood T cell repertoires in COVID-19. Study-level background: The study drew acute and convalescent COVID-19 samples from the United States, Italy and Spain. PBMCs, B-cell-depleted T cells, or T cells provided the cDNA or gDNA that made up the material.

Study processing details: Estimation of nucleated cell counts relied on the amplification of reference gene primers. Measured with immunoSEQ multiplex PCR; TCRdb has only the in-frame clones, and not every one. The V and J calls and clone size were taken over from that table, and D and trimming were inferred from the DNA. The data show tens of thousands of clones, roughly 88% seen once. V lost 1 base, J lost 8 bases, and 5 bases stayed unmatched. CDR1 and CDR2 (germline): SGDLS, YYNGEE. The CDR3 totals 15 residues. The sample taken for sequencing was peripheral blood. This receptor was taken from a human donor in a cohort sampled during active COVID-19. V usage is TRBV9 and J usage is TRBJ2-1, with 11 bases lining up with TRBD2. CDR3 sequence reads: CASSVRSGRADEQFF. Here the CDR3 DNA reads TGTGCCAGCAGCGTACGTAGCGGGAGGGCCGATGAGCAGTTCTTC.